The clone carrying this T cell receptor (beta chain) has a single count. Its specificity is unknown. Sample-barcoded 5' priming and a J-beta primer mix drove a second PCR of roughly 7 to 11 cycles. Template switching added a 12-random-nucleotide identifier to every cDNA molecule. From the 5' RACE reads, TCRdb called clonotypes with MiXCR, one entry per CDR3 protein. The sample carries about 730,000 distinct CDR3 sequences, roughly 47% recorded once. This specimen comes from a study of blood T cells in healthy people across ages. Study results and caveats: Older age coincided with a roughly linear decline in TCR beta diversity per million T cells.

The germline V gene has CDR1 SGHTA and CDR2 FQGNSA. The V end was cut by 3 bases, the J end by 8 bases, with 19 bases between. CDR3 length equals 15 residues. Sequences were obtained from blood. The rearrangement links TRBV7-2 to TRBJ1-2; a possible D gene is TRBD1 (5 bases). This clonotype was obtained from a woman aged 55-70 years in good health. CDR3 loop: CASSLTRDGRRGYTF. Written as DNA, the CDR3 is TGTGCCAGCAGCTTGACCCGGGACGGGAGACGAGGCTACACCTTC.